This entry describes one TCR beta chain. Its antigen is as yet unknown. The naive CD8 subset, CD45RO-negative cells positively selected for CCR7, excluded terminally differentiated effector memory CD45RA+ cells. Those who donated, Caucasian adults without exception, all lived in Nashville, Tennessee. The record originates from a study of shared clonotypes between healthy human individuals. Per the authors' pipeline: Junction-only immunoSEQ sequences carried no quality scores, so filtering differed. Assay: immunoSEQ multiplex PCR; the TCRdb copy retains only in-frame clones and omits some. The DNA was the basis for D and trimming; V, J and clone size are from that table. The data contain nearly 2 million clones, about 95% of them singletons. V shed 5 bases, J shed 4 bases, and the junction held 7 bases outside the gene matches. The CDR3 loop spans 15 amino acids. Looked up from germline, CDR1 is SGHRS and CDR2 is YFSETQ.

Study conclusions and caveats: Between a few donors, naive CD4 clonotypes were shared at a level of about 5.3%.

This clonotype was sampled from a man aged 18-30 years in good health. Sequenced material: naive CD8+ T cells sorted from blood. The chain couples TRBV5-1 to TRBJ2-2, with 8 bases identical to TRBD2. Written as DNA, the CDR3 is TGCGCCAGCAGATACGGACTAGCAATCACCGGGGAGCTGTTTTTT. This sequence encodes CASRYGLAITGELFF.